Detailed here is one T cell receptor (beta chain). The record originates from a study of blood T cell repertoires in COVID-19. Across the whole study: COVID-19 samples from acute and convalescent phases originated in the United States, Italy and Spain.

The germline CDR1 and CDR2 sequences are MNHEY and SVGAGI. The trim removed 6 bases at V and 7 bases at J, leaving 10 bases unmatched. The CDR3 has 14 amino acids. Produced via immunoSEQ multiplex PCR; TCRdb's table is partial and in-frame only. This table has approximately 68,000 clones, 70% to 90% appearing once. The specimen sequenced was peripheral blood. The receptor was derived from a man between 65 and 80 years old with active or convalescent COVID-19. The chain is built from TRBV6-5 and TRBJ1-1, with 8 bases lining up with TRBD1. The DNA for the CDR3 is TGTGCCAGCAGGCCGGGACAGGTTCATAATGAAGCTTTCTTT. It codes for CASRPGQVHNEAFF.